At least ten counts were recorded for the clone carrying this TCR beta chain. The record originates from a study of T-cell reconstitution after alpha-beta-depleted transplantation in children. The CDR3 is 11 amino acids. Germline values: CDR1 MDHEN, CDR2 SYDVKM. V gave up 4 bases and J gave up 9 bases, with 7 bases separating them. Unique molecular identifiers were incorporated during preparation of the TCRbeta library. TCRdb re-analysed the PCR reads in MiXCR, keeping a single row per CDR3 protein. The table lists nearly 550,000 distinct CDR3 sequences, around 17% of them singletons. The J gene is TRBJ2-4, the V gene TRBV28, with D maybe TRBD1 (6 bases). The sequence derives from a human donor who donated a stem cell graft to a child with acute lymphoblastic leukemia. The material was PBMCs from the stem cell graft donor, obtained from the stem cell graft. The CDR3 DNA reads TGTGCCAGCAGTTCCAGGGGCATTCAGTACTTC. Translated: CASSSRGIQYF.